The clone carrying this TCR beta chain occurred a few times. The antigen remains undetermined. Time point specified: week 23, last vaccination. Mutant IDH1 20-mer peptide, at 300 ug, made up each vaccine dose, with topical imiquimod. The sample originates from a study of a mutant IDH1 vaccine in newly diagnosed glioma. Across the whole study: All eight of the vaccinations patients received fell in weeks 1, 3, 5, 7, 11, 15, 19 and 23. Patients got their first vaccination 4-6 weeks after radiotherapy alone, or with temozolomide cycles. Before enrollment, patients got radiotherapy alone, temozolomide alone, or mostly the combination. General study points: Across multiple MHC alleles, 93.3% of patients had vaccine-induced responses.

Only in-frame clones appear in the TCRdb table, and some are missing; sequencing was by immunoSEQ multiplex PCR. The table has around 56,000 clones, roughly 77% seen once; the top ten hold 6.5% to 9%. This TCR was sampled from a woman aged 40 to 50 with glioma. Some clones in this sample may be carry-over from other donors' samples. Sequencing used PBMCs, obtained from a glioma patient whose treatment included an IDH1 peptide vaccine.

The CDR3 nucleotides read TGTGCCAGCAGCTTCCCAGGCACTGAAGCTTTCTTT. Translation: CASSFPGTEAFF. The V and J genes are TRBV7-8 and TRBJ1-1; D is uncertain. Trimming stripped 3 bases from V and 4 bases from J, with 6 bases between. The CDR3 is made up of 12 amino acids. Germline V gene lookup returns CDR1 SGHVS and CDR2 FQNEAQ. Looking up the rest from reference TRBV7-8 and TRBJ1-1 gives the full variable domain: GAGVSQSPRYKVAKRGQDVALRCDPISGHVSLFWYQQALGQGPEFLTYFQNEAQLDKSGLPSDRFFAERPEGSVSTLKIQRTQQEDSAVYLCASSFPGTEAFFGQGTRLTVV.